This TCR beta chain was captured in a study of blood T cell repertoires in COVID-19. About the research overall: From T cells, B-cell-depleted T cells, or PBMCs came the material, which was cDNA or gDNA.

There are 14 residues in the CDR3. The germline V gene encodes CDR1 KGHDR and CDR2 SFDVKD. Losses at the gene ends were 4 bases for V and 10 bases for J; bases not matched to a gene: 7. Per the authors' pipeline: Nucleated cell number was recorded as an estimate derived from reference gene primer amplification. TCRdb's copy holds only in-frame clones and misses some; the assay was immunoSEQ multiplex PCR. V and J calls and clone size follow that table, whereas D and trimming were derived from the DNA. The sample holds over 50,000 clones; approximately 80% are singletons and the top ten take around 15%.

The sequenced sample consisted of peripheral blood. This chain links TRBV24-1 with TRBJ2-1; 9 bases match TRBD2. The receptor was isolated from a human donor in a cohort sampled during active COVID-19. CDR3 region: CATSDPSGAGEQFF. DNA for the CDR3: TGTGCCACCAGTGACCCTAGCGGGGCTGGAGAGCAGTTCTTC.